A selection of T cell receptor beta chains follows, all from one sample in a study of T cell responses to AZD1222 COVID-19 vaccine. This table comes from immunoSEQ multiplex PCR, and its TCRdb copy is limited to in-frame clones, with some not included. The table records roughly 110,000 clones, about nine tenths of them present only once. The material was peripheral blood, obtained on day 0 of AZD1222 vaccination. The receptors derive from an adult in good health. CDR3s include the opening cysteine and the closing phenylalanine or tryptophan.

CASSIRARGDEQYF	TRBV19	TRBJ2-7
CASSLATGAREQFF	TRBV11-2	TRBJ2-1
CASSLKAGASSYNSPLHF	TRBV5-1	TRBJ1-6
CASRSQGGGAEAFF	TRBV25-1	TRBJ1-1
CASSPRQDLDYEQYF	TRBV28	TRBJ2-7
CASGTAYTGELFF	TRBV12-3/TRBV12-4	TRBJ2-2
CASSDFWGTNGGNEQFF	TRBV10-1	TRBJ2-1
CASSAPSSSDTQYF	TRBV10-1	TRBJ2-3
CASSLSQGRETQYF	TRBV7-9	TRBJ2-5
CASSVNTDTDTQYF	TRBV9	TRBJ2-3
CASSLRDYSPLHF	TRBV27	TRBJ1-6
CASSLQGGMVYEQYF	TRBV7-9	TRBJ2-7
CASSRRDREETQYF	TRBV6-5	TRBJ2-5
CASSFAGMDEQFF	TRBV12-3/TRBV12-4	TRBJ2-1
CASSTERTGPSYEQYF	TRBV6-2/TRBV6-3	TRBJ2-7
CASSPGQGSSYGYTF	TRBV5-5	TRBJ1-2
CASSYSGQDHQPQHF	TRBV6-2/TRBV6-3	TRBJ1-5
CASSLGTGGGYTF	TRBV12-3/TRBV12-4	TRBJ1-2
CASSLKTGSYEQYF	TRBV5-4	TRBJ2-7
CASSLGFPGSNQPQHF	TRBV7-2	TRBJ1-5
CASSEHRDRVTGANVLTF	TRBV9	TRBJ2-6
CASGLASGRAVNEQFF	TRBV12-5	TRBJ2-1
CASSLAGRENQPQHF	TRBV28	TRBJ1-5
CASSRHDGYTF	TRBV7-9	TRBJ1-2
CASSQVGGPYIAKNIQYF	TRBV3-1/TRBV3-2	TRBJ2-4
CASSLATGDGYNEQFF	TRBV28	TRBJ2-1
CASSSQTRTGMDEKLFF	TRBV7-9	TRBJ1-4
CASGPRVESQPQHF	TRBV27	TRBJ1-5
CASSGTGLISYEQYF	TRBV25-1	TRBJ2-7
CASSPQLAGGPSGELFF	TRBV3-1/TRBV3-2	TRBJ2-2
CASSYPRVRGYTF	TRBV6-2/TRBV6-3	TRBJ1-2
CAVVRDGEDTQYF	TRBV12-5	TRBJ2-3
CASSSSGTLTNGNTIYF	TRBV18	TRBJ1-3
CSVEAGTSATGELFF	TRBV29-1	TRBJ2-2
CASQGAEAFF	TRBV2	TRBJ1-1
CASRLAGITDTQYF	TRBV5-4	TRBJ2-3
CASSLIRSSTDTQYF	TRBV7-2	TRBJ2-3
CASSYGGGNEKLFF	TRBV6-6	TRBJ1-4
CASSQGTGVVSYNEQFF	TRBV4-3	TRBJ2-1
CASSVQGGTEAFF	TRBV9	TRBJ1-1